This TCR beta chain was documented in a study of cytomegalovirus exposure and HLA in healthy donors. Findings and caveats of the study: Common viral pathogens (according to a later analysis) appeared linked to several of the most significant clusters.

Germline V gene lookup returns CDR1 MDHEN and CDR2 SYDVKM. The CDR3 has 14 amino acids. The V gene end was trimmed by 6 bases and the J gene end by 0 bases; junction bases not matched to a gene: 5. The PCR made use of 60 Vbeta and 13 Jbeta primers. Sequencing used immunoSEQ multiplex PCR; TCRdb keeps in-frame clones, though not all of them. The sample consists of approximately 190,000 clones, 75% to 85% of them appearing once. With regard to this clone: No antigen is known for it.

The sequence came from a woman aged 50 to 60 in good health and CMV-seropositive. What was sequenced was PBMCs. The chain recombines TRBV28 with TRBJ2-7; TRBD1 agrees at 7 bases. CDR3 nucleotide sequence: TGTGCCAGCAGACGCGACAGGGTCTCCTACGAGCAGTACTTC. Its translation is CASRRDRVSYEQYF.